The entry that follows covers one T cell receptor beta chain sequence. Its antigen remains unknown. The V end lost 2 bases, the J end lost 9 bases, and 9 bases lay between the germline ends. The CDR3 is 12 amino acids. The V gene's germline CDR1 is SGHRS and CDR2 YFSETQ. The entry originates in a study of T cell responses to AZD1222 COVID-19 vaccine. The study, taken as a whole, reports: The sample set comprised mostly white British donors with more females, and clonal diversity was possibly underestimated.

Only in-frame clones appear in the TCRdb table, and some are missing; sequencing was by immunoSEQ multiplex PCR. The sample includes 140,000 to 150,000 clones, roughly 90% of them seen just once. This clonotype was sampled from an adult in good health. The chain carries TRBV5-1 and TRBJ2-1; D gene ambiguous. Sequenced here: peripheral blood, sampled on day 0 of AZD1222 vaccination. The CDR3 nucleotides read TGCGCCAGCAGCTTTGCCGAAGCTGAGCAGTTCTTC. Residues: CASSFAEAEQFF.